This TCR beta chain came from a study of T cells in Graves' hyperthyroidism and ophthalmopathy. The CDR3 regions of TCR beta were amplified from RNA transcripts. The study used the HTBI primer set for a first-round RT-PCR of the TCR CDR3. Each CDR3 protein gets one entry after TCRdb re-called the multiplex PCR reads with MiXCR. The data hold roughly 380,000 distinct CDR3 sequences, with over 11% observed a single time. CDR1 and CDR2 from the germline V gene are SGHRS and YFSETQ. The length of the CDR3 is 17 residues. V was clipped by 2 bases and J by 4 bases; unmatched bases: 8. The table lists this clonotype with many counts.

The source material was blood. This chain links TRBV5-1 with TRBJ2-3; 12 bases agree with TRBD2. This clonotype was sampled from a woman aged 60 to 75 with Graves' hyperthyroidism. CDR3 region: CASSLTPGLAGADTQYF. DNA for the CDR3: TGCGCCAGCAGCTTAACTCCGGGACTAGCGGGCGCAGATACGCAGTATTTT.